This paragraph covers one TCR beta chain sequence. Antigen unknown. It was with unique molecular identifiers that the TCRbeta library was prepared. TCRdb reprocessed the PCR reads with MiXCR, giving one entry per CDR3 protein. The sample records about 830,000 distinct CDR3 sequences, around 15% being singletons. CDR1 is WSHSY, CDR2 SAAADI, per germline. The length of the CDR3 is 14 residues. V gave up 8 bases and J gave up 8 bases; unmatched junction bases: 10. This sample stems from a study of T-cell reconstitution after alpha-beta-depleted transplantation in children. Findings of the study overall: Some patients showed high day-60 TCRbeta diversity, which derived from surviving recipient T cells and thymic progenitors. About two months after transplant, alpha-beta T cells reportedly came from several hundred expanded graft clones. T-cell numbers and diversity, one year after transplant, stemmed largely from T cells that were newly produced.

V and J are TRBV10-2 and TRBJ1-5, with TRBD1 matching over 9 bases. The sequence was obtained from a male patient aged 10 to 17 who had a stem cell transplant for acute lymphoblastic leukemia, so the T cells may come from the graft donor. The material was PBMCs, mostly from graft donor cells, obtained 360 days after TCRalphabeta/CD19-depleted stem cell transplant. CDR3 bases: TGCGCCAGCGCGGCGCCGGGACAGGGAAAGCCCCAGCATTTT. It is translated as CASAAPGQGKPQHF.